These 25 T cell receptor beta chains originate from one sample sequenced in a study of blood T cell repertoires in COVID-19. Some clones are missing from TCRdb's copy, which holds only in-frame ones; the method was immunoSEQ multiplex PCR. The repertoire holds about 99,000 clones, with approximately 89% as singletons. The sample comprised peripheral blood. These receptors came from a woman aged 80 or older in a cohort sampled during active COVID-19.

V and J are TRBV28 and TRBJ1-6, with D tentatively TRBD1 (6 bases). The length of the CDR3 is 16 residues. Germline V gene sequence: CDR1 MDHEN, CDR2 SYDVKM. Trimming took off 6 bases at V and 8 bases at J, with 20 bases between the two ends. The CDR3 DNA reads TGTGCCAGCAGCCCCCTCAGAGGGACAACCGATTCACCCCTCCACTTT. This translates into CASSPLRGTTDSPLHF.

The CDR3 DNA follows: TGTGCCAGCAGCATGGGACTAGCGGGAGGCTACGAGCAGTACTTC. It yields the protein CASSMGLAGGYEQYF. The chain uses TRBV11-3 and TRBJ2-7, with TRBD2 identical over 15 bases. V shed 5 bases and J 3 bases; nucleotides not matched to a gene: 2. Germline assignment: CDR1 SGHNT and CDR2 YENEEA. CDR3 size: 15 residues.

The V call is TRBV13, the J call TRBJ1-6, with 7 bases aligning to TRBD1. V trimming: 5 bases; J trimming: 5 bases; junction bases outside the gene matches: 9. This CDR3 has 16 residues. CDR1 and CDR2 (germline): PRHDT, FYEKMQ (reference sequence). The CDR3 reads CASSRETDRNNSPLHF. In nucleotides, the CDR3 is TGTGCCAGCAGCCGAGAAACGGACAGGAATAATTCACCCCTCCACTTT.

This chain joins TRBV19 and TRBJ2-5; 10 nucleotides agree with TRBD2. Germline V gene lookup returns CDR1 LNHDA and CDR2 SQIVND (reference sequence). CDR3 length: 15 residues. The V and J ends lost 2 bases and 4 bases, in that order; junction bases with no gene match: 4. CDR3 sequence: CASSITSGVTETQYF. DNA for the CDR3: TGTGCCAGTAGTATAACTAGCGGGGTTACAGAGACCCAGTACTTC.

This clone was picked up one time. This chain's CDR3 is CASRQGAAYEQYF. CDR3 sequence (DNA): TGCGCCAGCAGGCAGGGGGCGGCCTACGAGCAGTACTTC. The chain has TRBV10-2 and TRBJ2-7; TRBD1 matches 8 bases. In germline, CDR1 is WSHSY, CDR2 SAAADI. The CDR3 consists of 13 residues. Unmatched junction bases numbered 3, after V lost 6 bases and J lost 2 bases.

This clone was recorded a few times. This chain links TRBV9 with TRBJ2-2; 10 bases map to TRBD1. In germline, CDR1 is SGDLS, CDR2 YYNGEE. The CDR3 extends over 16 amino acids. The V gene end was trimmed by 3 bases and the J gene end by 6 bases; junction bases not matched to a gene: 8. The CDR3 is CASSGGQGTLAGELFF. CDR3 sequence (DNA): TGTGCCAGCAGCGGGGGACAGGGGACCCTCGCCGGGGAGCTGTTTTTT.

The V gene is TRBV18, the J gene TRBJ2-7, with D perhaps TRBD2 (7 bases). The germline V gene has CDR1 KGHSH and CDR2 LQKENI. V was cut by 4 bases and J by 5 bases, with 18 bases left in between. The CDR3 spans 15 residues. This CDR3 reads CASSQASGGPHEQYF. CDR3 DNA sequence: TGTGCCAGCTCACAGGCCTCGGGGGGCCCCCACGAGCAGTACTTC.

The chain joins TRBV24-1 to TRBJ2-3, with TRBD2 matching over 11 bases. Trimming at V came to 3 bases and at J to 3 bases, leaving 7 bases not matched to a gene. CDR3 length: 17 amino acids. Germline CDR1 is KGHDR and CDR2 is SFDVKD. The CDR3 DNA follows: TGTGCCACCAGTGATAGACTAGCGGGAAAGGTGACAGATACGCAGTATTTT. It is translated as CATSDRLAGKVTDTQYF.

V is TRBV5-6 and J is TRBJ2-1; D is unclear. Germline values: CDR1 SGHDT, CDR2 YYEEEE. The germline V and J ends were trimmed by 4 bases and 5 bases, with 10 bases remaining between them. The CDR3 length is 13 residues. CDR3 sequence reads: CASSPLFNNEQFF. Written as DNA, the CDR3 is TGTGCCAGCAGCCCACTTTTCAACAATGAGCAGTTCTTC.

The chain joins TRBV19 to TRBJ2-7; 9 nucleotides agree with TRBD2. After removal of 5 bases from V and 9 bases from J, the junction contained 14 bases not matched to a gene. Germline CDR1 is LNHDA and CDR2 is SQIVND (reference sequence). CDR3 length: 15 residues. The CDR3 nucleotides read TGTGCCAGTAGTGAGGGGGGCAGTGGTAGCGGGAGGCAGTACTTC. Protein product: CASSEGGSGSGRQYF.

The V and J genes are TRBV5-1 and TRBJ2-7, with unresolved D. The CDR3 totals 15 residues. Deletions cut 0 bases from V and 3 bases from J, with 13 bases between. Germline V lookup: CDR1 SGHRS, CDR2 YFSETQ. Written as DNA, the CDR3 is TGCGCCAGCAGCTTGGAAGGCAGAGGCCGCTACGAGCAGTACTTC. Its protein is CASSLEGRGRYEQYF.

The V call is TRBV29-1, the J call TRBJ2-2, with TRBD2 matching over 14 bases. The V segment lost 6 bases and the J segment 6 bases; nucleotides outside the gene matches: 9. The length of the CDR3 is 16 residues. Germline CDR1 and CDR2: SQVTM and ANQGSEA. The CDR3 bases are TGCAGCGTCCAGACGGGACTAGCGGGAGAGGCCGGGGAGCTGTTTTTT. Its protein is CSVQTGLAGEAGELFF.

This clone was detected once. The rearrangement links TRBV18 to TRBJ1-6; 8 bases agree with TRBD1. V was clipped by 1 base and J by 5 bases; unmatched bases: 4. The CDR3 is 16 amino acids. Germline CDR1 is KGHSH and CDR2 is LQKENI. Written as DNA, the CDR3 is TGTGCCAGCTCACCACAAGGACAGGGAAATAATTCACCCCTCCACTTT. Its translation is CASSPQGQGNNSPLHF. The full variable domain, with the rest looked up from reference TRBV18 and TRBJ1-6, is NAGVMQNPRHLVRRRGQEARLRCSPMKGHSHVYWYRQLPEEGLKFMVYLQKENIIDESGMPKERFSAEFPKEGPSILRIQQVVRGDSAAYFCASSPQGQGNNSPLHFGNGTRLTVT.

Here the CDR3 reads CASSLDRQVDGYTF. The CDR3 DNA reads TGTGCCAGCAGCTTGGATAGGCAGGTCGATGGCTACACCTTC. This sequence joins TRBV5-6 and TRBJ1-2; D is unclear. Deletions cut 0 bases from V and 6 bases from J, with 12 bases between. Germline V lookup: CDR1 SGHDT, CDR2 YYEEEE. The CDR3 consists of 14 residues.

This rearrangement joins TRBV30 to TRBJ2-1; TRBD2 is a possible D gene (6 bases). CDR1 GTSNPN and CDR2 SVGIG come from the germline V gene (reference sequence). The CDR3 consists of 12 residues. V was shortened by 4 bases and J by 7 bases, with 11 bases between the two germline ends. The CDR3 loop reads CAWKGLPNEQFF. The CDR3 DNA reads as TGTGCCTGGAAGGGACTCCCGAATGAGCAGTTCTTC.

This clone was seen once. The rearrangement joins TRBV9 to TRBJ2-3; TRBD1 might be the D (5 bases). With 2 bases removed from V and 0 bases from J, the gap between germline ends came to 10 bases. Per germline, CDR1 SGDLS and CDR2 YYNGEE. This CDR3 comprises 15 residues. The CDR3 DNA sequence: TGTGCCAGCAGCGTGACTGGGGCCAGCACAGATACGCAGTATTTT. It encodes CASSVTGASTDTQYF.

V and J are TRBV18 and TRBJ2-1; 7 bases line up with TRBD1. J lost 8 bases, V lost 3 bases, and 4 bases had no gene match. Germline CDR1 reads KGHSH; CDR2 reads LQKENI. The CDR3 contains 13 residues. The chain's CDR3 is CASSPSGGHEQFF. The DNA of the CDR3 is TGTGCCAGCTCACCCTCAGGGGGACATGAGCAGTTCTTC.

This chain joins TRBV5-1 and TRBJ2-3, with a possible D match to TRBD1 (7 bases). Trimming took off 4 bases at V and 1 base at J, with 13 bases between the two ends. The CDR3 has 15 residues. CDR1 and CDR2 from the germline V gene are SGHRS and YFSETQ. For the CDR3, the DNA is TGCGCCAGCAGCCCAGGGGGGCCCGGCACAGATACGCAGTATTTT. Protein product: CASSPGGPGTDTQYF. The full variable domain, in which reference TRBV5-1 and TRBJ2-3 provide the parts outside the CDR3, is KAGVTQTPRYLIKTRGQQVTLSCSPISGHRSVSWYQQTPGQGLQFLFEYFSETQRNKGNFPGRFSGRQFSNSRSEMNVSTLELGDSALYLCASSPGGPGTDTQYFGPGTRLTVL.

The V call is TRBV5-1, the J call TRBJ2-7; TRBD1 agrees at 8 bases. Germline-derived CDR1 and CDR2 are SGHRS and YFSETQ. The V gene end was trimmed by 7 bases and the J gene end by 2 bases; junction bases not matched to a gene: 14. This CDR3 has 16 amino acids. The CDR3 DNA is TGCGCCAGCGGTCTAGGTTCACCGGGACAGGCCTACGAGCAGTACTTC. The encoded protein is CASGLGSPGQAYEQYF.

This clone was counted a few times. The chain recombines TRBV19 with TRBJ1-5, with D unresolved. The V end was cut by 9 bases, the J end by 6 bases, with 21 bases between. CDR1 LNHDA and CDR2 SQIVND come from the germline V gene (reference sequence). This CDR3 is built from 15 residues. This CDR3 is CASQRSWGISQPQHF. DNA of the CDR3: TGTGCCAGCCAGCGGTCTTGGGGTATCAGTCAGCCCCAGCATTTT.

V usage is TRBV6-5 and J usage is TRBJ1-2; 10 bases align to TRBD1. The CDR3 runs 13 residues. The V gene's germline CDR1 is MNHEY and CDR2 SVGAGI. With V trimmed by 8 bases and J by 6 bases, 6 bases remained unmatched. The CDR3 reads CASGTGVLDGYTF. CDR3 bases: TGTGCCAGCGGGACAGGGGTATTGGATGGCTACACCTTC.

The chain employs TRBV6-5 and TRBJ1-2; D is possibly TRBD1 (5 bases). The CDR3 is 15 amino acids. Germline values: CDR1 MNHEY, CDR2 SVGAGI. Trimming took off 10 bases at V and 2 bases at J, with 20 bases between the two ends. DNA of the CDR3: TGTGCCACCAGAGTTTTCGGACAAATAAACTATGGCTACACCTTC. Residues: CATRVFGQINYGYTF.

With regard to this clone: Its ends do not fully match the called genes, so a read error is possible. The chain is built from TRBV6-5 and TRBJ2-1; 9 nucleotides line up with TRBD2. There are 14 residues in the CDR3. Germline values: CDR1 MNHEY, CDR2 SVGAGI. The CDR3: CASSYNSGSPQYVF. As DNA, the CDR3 is TGTGCCAGCAGTTACAATAGCGGGAGCCCTCAATATGTCTTC.

This clone occurred a few times. The chain joins TRBV6-1 to TRBJ1-3; no firm D call. V lost 3 bases to trimming and J lost 3 bases, with 9 bases between them. In germline, CDR1 is MNHNS, CDR2 SASEGT. This CDR3 has 14 amino acids. CDR3 amino acids: CASSDSTIGNTIYF. The CDR3 DNA reads as TGTGCCAGCAGTGACAGTACTATTGGAAACACCATATATTTT.

The V call is TRBV5-4, the J call TRBJ1-4; 9 bases are a match to TRBD1. Germline-derived CDR1 and CDR2 are SGHNT and YYREEE (reference sequence). After removal of 0 bases from V and 7 bases from J, the junction contained 7 bases not matched to a gene. The CDR3 runs 16 residues. The CDR3 DNA reads TGTGCCAGCAGCTTGGCCGGGACAGGGATCGGTGAAAAACTGTTTTTT. Translation: CASSLAGTGIGEKLFF.